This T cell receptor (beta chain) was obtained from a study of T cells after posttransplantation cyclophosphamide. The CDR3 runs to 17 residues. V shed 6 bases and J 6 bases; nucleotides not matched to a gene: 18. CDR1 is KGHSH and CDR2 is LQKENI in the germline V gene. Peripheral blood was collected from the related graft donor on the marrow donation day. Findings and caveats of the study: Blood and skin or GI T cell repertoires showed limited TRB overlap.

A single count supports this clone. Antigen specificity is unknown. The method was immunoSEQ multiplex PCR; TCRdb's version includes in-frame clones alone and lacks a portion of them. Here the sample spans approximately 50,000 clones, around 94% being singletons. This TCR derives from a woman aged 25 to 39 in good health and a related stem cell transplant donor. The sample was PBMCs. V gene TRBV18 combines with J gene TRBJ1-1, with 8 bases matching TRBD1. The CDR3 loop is CASSQGQINRGGPEAFF. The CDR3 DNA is TGTGCCAGCTCGCAGGGACAGATTAACAGGGGGGGACCTGAAGCTTTCTTT.